The clone carrying this T cell receptor (beta chain) is a singleton in its sample. This sample is drawn from a study of blood T cell repertoires in COVID-19. Study in general: T cells, B-cell-depleted T cells, or PBMCs supplied cDNA or gDNA.

Sequencing was performed with immunoSEQ multiplex PCR; in TCRdb, only in-frame clones are kept and a portion is missing. The data show approximately 200,000 clones, about 87% seen once. The sequenced material came from peripheral blood. The TCR originated in a man aged 65-85 years with acute or convalescent COVID-19.

Here the CDR3 DNA reads TGTGCCAGCACTCGGACAGGGGGCGCGGATGAAAAACTGTTTTTT. Protein: CASTRTGGADEKLFF. This chain uses TRBV7-9 with TRBJ1-4, with 11 bases matching TRBD1. The CDR3 sequence is 15 residues long. V was pared by 7 bases and J by 6 bases, with 7 bases of the junction left unmatched. CDR1 and CDR2 (germline): SEHNR, FQNEAQ (reference sequence).